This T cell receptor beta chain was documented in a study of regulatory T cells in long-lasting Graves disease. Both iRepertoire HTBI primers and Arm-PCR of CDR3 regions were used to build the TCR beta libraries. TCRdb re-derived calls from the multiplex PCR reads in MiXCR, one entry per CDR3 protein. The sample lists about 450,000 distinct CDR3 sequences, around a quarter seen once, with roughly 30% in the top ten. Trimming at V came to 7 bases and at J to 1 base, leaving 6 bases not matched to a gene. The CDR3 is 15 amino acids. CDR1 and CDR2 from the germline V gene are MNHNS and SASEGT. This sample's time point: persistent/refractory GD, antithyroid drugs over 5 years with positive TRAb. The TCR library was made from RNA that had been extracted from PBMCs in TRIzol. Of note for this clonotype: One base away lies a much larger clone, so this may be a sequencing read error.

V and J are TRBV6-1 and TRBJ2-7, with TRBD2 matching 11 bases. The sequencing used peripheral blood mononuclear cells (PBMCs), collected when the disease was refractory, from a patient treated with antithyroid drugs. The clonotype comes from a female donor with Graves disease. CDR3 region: CASTSGTSGSYEQYF. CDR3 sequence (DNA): TGTGCCAGCACCTCCGGGACTAGCGGATCCTACGAGCAGTACTTC.